This T cell receptor (beta chain) was identified in a study of graft-versus-host responses after intestinal transplantation. Across the study: Transplant types were multivisceral, liver-intestinal, or isolated intestinal. Recipients across the board were started on anti-thymocyte globulin induction, then kept on tacrolimus and steroids for about three years. Study-wide results and caveats: Researchers found GvH clones in recipient marrow, and some showed up first in ileum or blood. After transplant, early declines in HvG clones were associated with peak levels of circulating GvH clones.

On this clone itself: Its antigen is unidentified.

The CDR3 is 13 residues long. Germline CDR1 and CDR2: SQVTM and ANQGSEA. Trimming removed 5 bases from V and 3 bases from J, with 10 bases in between. Sequenced by immunoSEQ multiplex PCR; TCRdb stores in-frame clones only, minus some. The table has roughly 100,000 clones, over 75% seen once. The specimen comprised unstimulated CD4+ T cells sorted from spleen or lymph node cells, sampled before intestinal transplant. The chain uses TRBV29-1 and TRBJ2-2; maybe TRBD1 (5 bases). This receptor was obtained from a human donor who received an intestinal transplant. CDR3 nucleotides: TGCAGCGTTTCGACAGTATACACCGGGGAGCTGTTTTTT. This translates into CSVSTVYTGELFF.